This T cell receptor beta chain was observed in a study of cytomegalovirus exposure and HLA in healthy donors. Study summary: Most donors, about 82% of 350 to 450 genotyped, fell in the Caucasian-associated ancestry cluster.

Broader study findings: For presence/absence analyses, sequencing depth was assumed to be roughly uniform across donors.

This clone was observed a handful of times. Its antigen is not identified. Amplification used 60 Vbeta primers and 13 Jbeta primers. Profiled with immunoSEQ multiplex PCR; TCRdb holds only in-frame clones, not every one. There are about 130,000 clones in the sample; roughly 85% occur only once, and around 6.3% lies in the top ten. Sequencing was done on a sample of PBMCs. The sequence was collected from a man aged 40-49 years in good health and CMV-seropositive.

The CDR3 reads CASSLAFSLAWTYEQYF. CDR3 nucleotides: TGTGCCAGCAGCTTAGCTTTTTCCCTAGCGTGGACCTACGAGCAGTACTTC. This sequence joins TRBV7-8 and TRBJ2-7, with a tentative D call TRBD2 (6 bases). V lost 0 bases and J lost 2, with 17 bases in between. The CDR3 is made up of 17 amino acids. CDR1 and CDR2 from the germline V gene are SGHVS and FQNEAQ.